The 18 T cell receptor beta chains reported below all come from one sample, sequenced in a study of T cells in Graves' hyperthyroidism and ophthalmopathy. TCR beta CDR3 regions were amplified from RNA. When the TCR CDR3 underwent first-round RT-PCR, the HTBI primer set was used. A single record per CDR3 protein comes from TCRdb applying MiXCR to the multiplex PCR reads. The table records 400,000 to 600,000 distinct CDR3 sequences, under 25% of them present only once. The sequencing input was blood. Source of these receptors: a man younger than 35 with Graves' hyperthyroidism.

This clonotype was found many times. V usage is TRBV5-1 and J usage is TRBJ1-1; D perhaps matches TRBD1 (6 bases). CDR1 is SGHRS and CDR2 is YFSETQ in the germline V gene. The length of the CDR3 is 15 residues. Trimming pared 4 bases from V and 3 bases from J, leaving 16 bases between. CDR3 in DNA: TGCGCCAGCAGCGGACCCCAGGGGCTCGACACTGAAGCTTTCTTT. Translating it yields CASSGPQGLDTEAFF. The whole variable domain, remainder taken from reference TRBV5-1 and TRBJ1-1, is KAGVTQTPRYLIKTRGQQVTLSCSPISGHRSVSWYQQTPGQGLQFLFEYFSETQRNKGNFPGRFSGRQFSNSRSEMNVSTLELGDSALYLCASSGPQGLDTEAFFGQGTRLTVV.

This clonotype occurred many times. The chain joins TRBV27 to TRBJ1-2, with 7 nucleotides matching TRBD1. Trimming took 0 bases from V and 3 from J; bases not matched to a gene: 4. Germline V gene data show CDR1 as MNHEY and CDR2 as SMNVEV (reference sequence). This CDR3 is 15 amino acids long. The CDR3: CASSLSTGWDYGYTF. As DNA, the CDR3 is TGTGCCAGCAGTTTATCGACAGGGTGGGACTATGGCTACACCTTC.

In its sample, this clonotype was seen many times. This chain links TRBV15 with TRBJ1-2; D not resolved. Trimming took off 0 bases at V and 1 base at J, with 9 bases between the two ends. Germline assignment: CDR1 LNHNV and CDR2 YYDKDF (reference sequence). This CDR3 has 15 residues. This CDR3 is CATSRDPRNNYGYTF. The DNA for the CDR3 is TGTGCCACCAGCAGAGATCCGAGGAATAACTATGGCTACACCTTC. The full variable domain, rest sourced from reference TRBV15 and TRBJ1-2, is DAMVIQNPRYQVTQFGKPVTLSCSQTLNHNVMYWYQQKSSQAPKLLFHYYDKDFNNEADTPDNFQSRRPNTSFCFLDIRSPGLGDTAMYLCATSRDPRNNYGYTFGSGTRLTVV.

The chain couples TRBV5-4 to TRBJ2-4; weak D call: TRBD2 (6 bases). Germline values: CDR1 SGHNT, CDR2 YYREEE (reference sequence). The CDR3 loop spans 15 amino acids. V gave up 3 bases and J gave up 5 bases, with 15 bases separating them. CDR3 in DNA: TGTGCCAGCAGCTCGGACTACCTCTCTCAAAACATTCAGTACTTC. Amino acids: CASSSDYLSQNIQYF.

This clonotype was picked up many times. The rearrangement joins TRBV6-5 to TRBJ1-1, with TRBD1 as a possible D gene (6 bases). Germline CDR1 reads MNHEY; CDR2 reads SVGAGI. The length of the CDR3 is 15 residues. V was shortened by 2 bases and J by 7 bases, with 17 bases between the two germline ends. The CDR3 bases are TGTGCCAGCAGTTACCCTAAGACAGGATACAATGAAGCTTTCTTT. The encoded protein is CASSYPKTGYNEAFF.

The sample holds many counts of this clonotype. The chain uses TRBV6-1 and TRBJ1-2; D perhaps matches TRBD1 (6 bases). The germline CDR1 and CDR2 sequences are MNHNS and SASEGT. With 5 bases removed from V and 0 bases from J, the gap between germline ends came to 13 bases. The CDR3 spans 15 residues. Here the CDR3 DNA reads TGTGCCAGCAGTCTCGGGACATCTACTAACTATGGCTACACCTTC. Translating gives CASSLGTSTNYGYTF.

Notes on this clonotype: A much larger clone lies one base from this, so it may be a read error. The gene calls are TRBV30 and TRBJ2-7, with D uncertain. V was pared by 4 bases and J by 5 bases, with 9 bases between. Germline V gene sequence: CDR1 GTSNPN, CDR2 SVGIG (reference sequence). The CDR3 extends over 11 amino acids. CDR3 loop: CAWTPGDEQYF. The CDR3, as DNA: TGTGCCTGGACCCCTGGGGACGAGCAGTACTTC.

This clonotype was recorded at least ten times. The chain is built from TRBV4-1 and TRBJ2-5, with 8 bases fitting TRBD2. CDR3 length: 12 residues. Germline V gene sequence: CDR1 MGHRA, CDR2 YSYEKL. V shed 4 bases, J shed 9 bases, and the junction held 4 bases outside the gene matches. CDR3 loop: CASSPRGGSQYF. CDR3 bases: TGCGCCAGCAGCCCGCGCGGGGGGTCCCAGTACTTC.

This clonotype was picked up many times. V usage is TRBV15 and J usage is TRBJ2-5; D is ambiguous. Per the germline V gene, CDR1 is LNHNV and CDR2 is YYDKDF (reference sequence). V gave up 1 base and J gave up 5 bases, with 11 bases separating them. CDR3 length: 14 amino acids. The CDR3 sequence: CATSRVNSGETQYF. The CDR3 bases are TGTGCCACCAGCAGAGTTAACTCTGGGGAGACCCAGTACTTC.

The chain joins TRBV6-2 or TRBV6-3 to TRBJ2-7, with TRBD2 identical over 10 bases. V gave up 0 bases and J gave up 2 bases; unmatched junction bases: 10. There are 18 residues in the CDR3. Germline V gene lookup returns CDR1 MNHEY and CDR2 SVGEGT. The CDR3 region is CASSYSEGSGRPPYEQYF. CDR3 nucleotides: TGTGCCAGCAGTTACTCCGAGGGTAGCGGGAGGCCACCCTACGAGCAGTACTTC.

This clonotype was found many times. The CDR3 is CASSRETVAYEQYF. The DNA for the CDR3 is TGTGCCAGCAGCAGGGAAACAGTCGCGTACGAGCAGTACTTC. The chain employs TRBV6-1 and TRBJ2-7, with a weak D call TRBD1 (5 bases). Germline assignment: CDR1 MNHNS and CDR2 SASEGT. This CDR3 contains 14 residues. Between the trimmed V and J ends, which lost 6 bases and 4 bases, there was a span of 16 bases.

This clonotype was observed many times. The V call is TRBV12-3 or TRBV12-4, the J call TRBJ1-1; perhaps TRBD1 as D (5 bases). The CDR3 sequence is 14 residues long. V dropped 7 bases and J dropped 1 base, with 13 bases sitting between them. In nucleotides, the CDR3 is TGTGCCAGCAAGGCAGGGATCGGGAACACTGAAGCTTTCTTT. This sequence encodes CASKAGIGNTEAFF.

This clonotype occurred many times. For the CDR3, the DNA is TGTGCCAGCAGCCAAGATCCGGGACCGAGCTCTGGAAACACCATATATTTT. Translating it yields CASSQDPGPSSGNTIYF. V usage is TRBV3-1 and J usage is TRBJ1-3, with D maybe TRBD1 (5 bases). V lost 0 bases to trimming and J lost 0 bases, with 12 bases between them. The CDR3 loop spans 17 amino acids. From germline, CDR1 is LGHDT and CDR2 YNNKEL (reference sequence).

This clonotype was observed at least ten times. This chain joins TRBV6-1 and TRBJ2-5; 8 bases are shared with TRBD2. The trim removed 2 bases at V and 3 bases at J, leaving 14 bases unmatched. The CDR3 totals 18 residues. Germline lookup yields CDR1 MNHNS and CDR2 SASEGT. CDR3 region: CASSETQAGGGTKETQYF. The CDR3 coding sequence is TGTGCCAGCAGTGAAACCCAAGCGGGCGGGGGGACTAAAGAGACCCAGTACTTC.

This clonotype has ten or more counts. The V gene is TRBV7-9, the J gene TRBJ2-2; TRBD2 might be the D (5 bases). CDR3 length: 14 amino acids. The germline V and J ends were trimmed by 0 bases and 10 bases, with 12 bases remaining between them. Germline V gene data show CDR1 as SEHNR and CDR2 as FQNEAQ (reference sequence). The CDR3 here is CASSLATGIAELFF. The CDR3 DNA sequence: TGTGCCAGCAGCTTAGCTACGGGGATCGCGGAGCTGTTTTTT.

The table lists this clonotype with many counts. This rearrangement joins TRBV4-2 to TRBJ1-1; TRBD1 agrees at 7 bases. Germline V lookup: CDR1 LGHNA, CDR2 YNFKEQ. Germline trimming cut 0 bases from V and 1 base from J; bases unmatched to any gene: 8. CDR3 length: 17 amino acids. CDR3 DNA: TGTGCCAGCAGCCAAGAAGGGGGGACAGAGTGGAACACTGAAGCTTTCTTT. Translation: CASSQEGGTEWNTEAFF.

There are many counts of this clonotype. This rearrangement joins TRBV4-1 to TRBJ2-7; the D gene is possibly TRBD1 (7 bases). Germline CDR1 and CDR2: MGHRA and YSYEKL. Trimming left V 4 bases short and J 2 bases short, with 15 bases between. The CDR3 covers 15 residues. CDR3 loop: CASSPGGGAPYEQYF. The CDR3 region has the DNA TGCGCCAGCAGCCCTGGAGGGGGCGCGCCCTACGAGCAGTACTTC.

This clonotype was counted at least ten times. The chain carries TRBV25-1 and TRBJ2-2; 8 positions agree with TRBD1. Trimming at V came to 3 bases and at J to 4 bases, leaving 10 bases not matched to a gene. The CDR3 is 17 residues long. The V gene's germline CDR1 is MGHDK and CDR2 SYGVNS. The CDR3 loop is CASSETSGGRGTGELFF. In nucleotides, the CDR3 is TGTGCCAGCAGTGAGACGTCAGGGGGCAGGGGCACCGGGGAGCTGTTTTTT. The whole variable domain, remainder taken from reference TRBV25-1 and TRBJ2-2, is EADIYQTPRYLVIGTGKKITLECSQTMGHDKMYWYQQDPGMELHLIHYSYGVNSTEKGDLSSESTVSRIRTEHFPLTLESARPSHTSQYLCASSETSGGRGTGELFFGEGSRLTVL.